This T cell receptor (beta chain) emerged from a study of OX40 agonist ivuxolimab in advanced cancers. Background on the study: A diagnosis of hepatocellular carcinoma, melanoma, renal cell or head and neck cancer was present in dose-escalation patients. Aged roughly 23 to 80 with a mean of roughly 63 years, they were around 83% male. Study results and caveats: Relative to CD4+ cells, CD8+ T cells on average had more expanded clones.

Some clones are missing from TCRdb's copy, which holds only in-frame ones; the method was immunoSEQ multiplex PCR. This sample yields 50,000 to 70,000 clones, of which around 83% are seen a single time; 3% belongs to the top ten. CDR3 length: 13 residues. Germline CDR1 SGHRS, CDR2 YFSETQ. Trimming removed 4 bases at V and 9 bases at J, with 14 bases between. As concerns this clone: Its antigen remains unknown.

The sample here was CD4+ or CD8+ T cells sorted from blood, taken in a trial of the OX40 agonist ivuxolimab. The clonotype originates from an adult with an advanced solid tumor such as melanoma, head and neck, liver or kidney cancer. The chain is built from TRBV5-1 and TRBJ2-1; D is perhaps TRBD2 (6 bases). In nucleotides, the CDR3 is TGCGCCAGCAGCCCCAACCCGGAGGGTGAGCAGTTCTTC. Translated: CASSPNPEGEQFF.